This is a list of T cell receptor beta chains from one sample in a study of T cell repertoires in cytomegalovirus infection. TCRdb itself ran the reads through MiXCR, one entry per CDR3 protein. The table lists about 85,000 distinct CDR3 sequences, about 44% of them singletons, with 93% in the top ten. Their cognate antigens are unknown. Sequencing was performed on CD8+ T cells from cultured PBMCs, taken from culture after CMV antigen stimulation. The receptors were sampled from a human donor in good health (CMV status not recorded). Some clones in this sample may be carry-over from other donors' samples. Each CDR3 is given with its conserved first and last residue. The order of the fields is CDR3 DNA, CDR3 protein, D gene, clone size, V gene, J gene. A D gene is named only where the DNA matches it firmly. Rows may omit the clone size; those that give it use once, few, many or a size class.

CDR3nt: TGTGCCAGCAGCCAAGATACGCCGACTAGCGCCACCGGGGAGCTGTTTTTT
CDR3aa: CASSQDTPTSATGELFF
d_gene: TRBD2
abundance: .
v_gene: TRBV4-1
j_gene: TRBJ2-2

CDR3nt: TGCAGTGCTAGAGAGGTGGAGGGCTCCTACAATGAGCAGTTCTTC
CDR3aa: CSAREVEGSYNEQFF
d_gene: .
abundance: once
v_gene: TRBV20-1
j_gene: TRBJ2-1

CDR3nt: TGTGCCAGCAGTCTGACGAACACCGGGGAGCTGTTTTTT
CDR3aa: CASSLTNTGELFF
d_gene: .
abundance: .
v_gene: TRBV28
j_gene: TRBJ2-2

CDR3nt: TGTGCCAGTAGCTCCAGGGGGCCCTACAATGAGCAGTTCTTC
CDR3aa: CASSSRGPYNEQFF
d_gene: TRBD1
abundance: .
v_gene: TRBV19
j_gene: TRBJ2-1

CDR3nt: TGTGCCAGCAGCGAGGGACAGGTCTCACCGGGCACAGATACGCAGTATTTT
CDR3aa: CASSEGQVSPGTDTQYF
d_gene: TRBD1
abundance: .
v_gene: TRBV6-1
j_gene: TRBJ2-3

CDR3nt: TGCGCCAGCAGCCCTCGATTCGGAACAGGGGCGGGAACCGGGGAGCTGTTTTTT
CDR3aa: CASSPRFGTGAGTGELFF
d_gene: .
abundance: few
v_gene: TRBV4-1
j_gene: TRBJ2-2

CDR3nt: TGTGCCAGCAGCTTTATAGCGGGGAGCTACAATGAGCAGTTCTTC
CDR3aa: CASSFIAGSYNEQFF
d_gene: TRBD2
abundance: few
v_gene: TRBV7-2
j_gene: TRBJ2-1

CDR3nt: TGTGCCAGCAGCTTAGGTCCCAGCGGGTACAATGAGCAGTTCTTC
CDR3aa: CASSLGPSGYNEQFF
d_gene: .
abundance: .
v_gene: TRBV11-2
j_gene: TRBJ2-1

CDR3nt: TGCAGCGCGTGGGGACTAGTGAGCTCCTACAATGAGCAGTTCTTC
CDR3aa: CSAWGLVSSYNEQFF
d_gene: TRBD2
abundance: few
v_gene: TRBV29-1
j_gene: TRBJ2-1

CDR3nt: TGTGCCACCAGCAGTTTTGGGGCAGATACGCAGTATTTT
CDR3aa: CATSSFGADTQYF
d_gene: .
abundance: .
v_gene: TRBV15
j_gene: TRBJ2-3

CDR3nt: TGTGCCAGCAGCCCGACAGGAGGGAACACTGAAGCTTTCTTT
CDR3aa: CASSPTGGNTEAFF
d_gene: .
abundance: many
v_gene: TRBV7-2
j_gene: TRBJ1-1

CDR3nt: TGTGCCAGCAGCCCCTGGACTAGCACAGATACGCAGTATTTT
CDR3aa: CASSPWTSTDTQYF
d_gene: .
abundance: few
v_gene: TRBV7-2
j_gene: TRBJ2-3

CDR3nt: TGTGCCAGCAGCCTCCCGGGACTAGCGGGAGCCGAGCAGTACTTC
CDR3aa: CASSLPGLAGAEQYF
d_gene: TRBD2
abundance: .
v_gene: TRBV7-3
j_gene: TRBJ2-7

CDR3nt: TGTGCCAGCTCCCCGACAGCGCGCGCAGCTAACAATGAGCAGTTCTTC
CDR3aa: CASSPTARAANNEQFF
d_gene: .
abundance: .
v_gene: TRBV6-1
j_gene: TRBJ2-1

CDR3nt: TGTGCCAGCATGGGGTATCCTATCGTAGAGACCCAGTACTTC
CDR3aa: CASMGYPIVETQYF
d_gene: .
abundance: few
v_gene: TRBV7-9
j_gene: TRBJ2-5

CDR3nt: TGTGCCAGTAGTCGGGACAGGGGAAGTATAGAGGTAATCTACGAGCAGTACTTC
CDR3aa: CASSRDRGSIEVIYEQYF
d_gene: TRBD1
abundance: .
v_gene: TRBV19
j_gene: TRBJ2-7

CDR3nt: TGTGCCACCAGCTCGGGACGGTCCTACGAGCAGTACTTC
CDR3aa: CATSSGRSYEQYF
d_gene: .
abundance: .
v_gene: TRBV15
j_gene: TRBJ2-7

CDR3nt: TGTGCCAGCAGTTCCGGGACCACCGGGGAGCTGTTTTTT
CDR3aa: CASSSGTTGELFF
d_gene: .
abundance: .
v_gene: TRBV27
j_gene: TRBJ2-2